These 26 T cell receptor beta chains share one sample of origin, sequenced in a study of cytomegalovirus exposure and HLA in healthy donors. Use of 60 Vbeta and 13 Jbeta primers characterized the PCR. Sequencing used immunoSEQ multiplex PCR; TCRdb keeps in-frame clones, though not all of them. There are around 95,000 clones in the sample; 82% occur only once, and 3.4% lies in the top ten. The sample taken for sequencing was PBMCs. The origin of the receptors is a man aged 30-40 years in good health and CMV-seropositive.

The rearrangement joins TRBV6-1 to TRBJ1-3, with unresolved D. Germline V CDR1 and CDR2: MNHNS, SASEGT. Trimming removed 10 bases at V and 0 bases at J, with 13 bases between. The CDR3 contains 14 residues. CDR3 residues: CATLAGSSGNTIYF. The CDR3 DNA follows: TGTGCCACCCTGGCCGGGAGCTCTGGAAACACCATATATTTT.

This clone has just a few counts. The V and J genes are TRBV28 and TRBJ1-1; 8 positions match TRBD1. Looked up from germline, CDR1 is MDHEN and CDR2 is SYDVKM. The J segment lost 7 bases and the V segment lost 3 bases, leaving 10 bases of the junction unmatched. The CDR3 contains 15 residues. CDR3 loop: CASSFPPGGSGEAFF. In nucleotides, the CDR3 is TGTGCCAGCAGTTTTCCTCCAGGGGGCAGCGGTGAAGCTTTCTTT.

J is TRBJ1-5 and V is TRBV19; the D gene is possibly TRBD1 (6 bases). The germline gives CDR1 LNHDA, CDR2 SQIVND (reference sequence). V was trimmed by 7 bases and J by 1 base, leaving 23 bases between them. CDR3 size: 18 residues. The DNA of the CDR3 is TGTGCCAGTACCTCAAGCAGGGGTCCGCGGGAGAGCAATCAGCCCCAGCATTTT. This gives the protein CASTSSRGPRESNQPQHF.

The CDR3 region is CASSLGGGEVDSYEQYF. Written as DNA, the CDR3 is TGTGCCAGCAGCTTAGGCGGAGGGGAAGTGGACTCCTACGAGCAGTACTTC. The gene calls are TRBV7-9 and TRBJ2-7; a possible D gene is TRBD2 (6 bases). Trimming pared 1 base from V and 0 bases from J, leaving 16 bases between. The CDR3 is 17 residues long. Germline CDR1 is SEHNR and CDR2 is FQNEAQ (reference sequence).

This clone was detected only once. An end of the junction differs from the germline gene, which may be a read error. CDR3 in DNA: TGTGCCAGCAGTCGTGTGGAGGCTCTAGCGGGAGTCTTC. Amino acid sequence: CASSRVEALAGVF. V is TRBV7-8 and J is TRBJ2-1; the match to TRBD2 covers 10 bases. Germline CDR1 reads SGHVS; CDR2 reads FQNEAQ. The CDR3 is 13 amino acids.

In its sample, this clone was seen once. This chain joins TRBV19 and TRBJ2-1; 13 bases match TRBD2. V trimming: 7 bases; J trimming: 6 bases; junction bases outside the gene matches: 9. This CDR3 is 16 amino acids long. Germline CDR1 is LNHDA and CDR2 is SQIVND (reference sequence). As DNA, the CDR3 is TGTGCCAGTACCCCGCCGGGACTAGCGGGATTCAATGAGCAGTTCTTC. Protein sequence: CASTPPGLAGFNEQFF.

The chain carries TRBV18 and TRBJ2-5; 11 bases align to TRBD2. The J call may not be correct, given that the DNA end is closer to TRBJ2-7. Germline lookup yields CDR1 KGHSH and CDR2 LQKENI. The CDR3 sequence is 14 residues long. The CDR3: CASSPGTSGYEQYF. The CDR3 DNA follows: TGTGCCAGCTCCCCCGGGACTAGCGGATACGAGCAGTACTTC.

The V and J genes are TRBV28 and TRBJ1-2; D is uncertain. V dropped 6 bases and J dropped 4 bases, with 15 bases sitting between them. Germline-derived CDR1 and CDR2 are MDHEN and SYDVKM. The CDR3 is 14 residues long. DNA for the CDR3: TGTGCCAGCAGCCCTACATCCCGGAGCTATGGCTACACCTTC. It specifies CASSPTSRSYGYTF.

J is TRBJ2-2 and V is TRBV4-3, with 9 bases that match TRBD1. The CDR3 runs to 15 residues. The J segment lost 4 bases and the V segment lost 2 bases, leaving 2 bases of the junction unmatched. The germline CDR1 and CDR2 sequences are LGHNA and YSLEER. The CDR3 region has the DNA TGCGCCAGCAGCCAAACAGGGGGCTTCACCGGGGAGCTGTTTTTT. This codes for CASSQTGGFTGELFF.

The rearrangement uses TRBV27 and TRBJ2-1, with D maybe TRBD2 (6 bases). The CDR3 loop spans 15 amino acids. Trimming cost V 8 bases and J 5 bases, with 19 bases left between them. Germline V CDR1 and CDR2: MNHEY, SMNVEV (reference sequence). The CDR3 DNA sequence: TGTGCCAGCCGACTGGGGGGAGCGGCAAACAATGAGCAGTTCTTC. It specifies CASRLGGAANNEQFF.

The rearrangement uses TRBV5-4 and TRBJ2-5, with 8 positions matching TRBD2. V shed 0 bases and J 5 bases; nucleotides not matched to a gene: 6. The CDR3 totals 15 residues. Germline V CDR1 and CDR2: SGHNT, YYREEE (reference sequence). The CDR3, as DNA: TGTGCCAGCAGCTTGGTTAGCGGGAACAGGGAGACCCAGTACTTC. Residues: CASSLVSGNRETQYF.

The chain uses TRBV5-1 and TRBJ1-2; TRBD1 agrees at 7 bases. The V gene's germline CDR1 is SGHRS and CDR2 YFSETQ. Trimming cost V 0 bases and J 6 bases; bases outside gene matches: 8. The CDR3 contains 15 residues. CDR3 loop: CASSLAEQGTDGYTF. Written as DNA, the CDR3 is TGCGCCAGCAGCTTGGCCGAACAGGGGACGGATGGCTACACCTTC.

The genes are TRBV5-4 and TRBJ2-1, with a possible D match to TRBD2 (5 bases). CDR3 length: 13 amino acids. The ends were cut back, 4 bases at V and 8 bases at J, with 13 bases in the middle. The V gene's germline CDR1 is SGHNT and CDR2 YYREEE (reference sequence). CDR3 in amino acids: CASSQLVDYEQFF. DNA of the CDR3: TGTGCCAGCAGCCAACTGGTGGACTATGAGCAGTTCTTC.

This sequence joins TRBV5-6 and TRBJ2-1; D remains unclear. The CDR3 runs to 12 residues. Germline V gene sequence: CDR1 SGHDT, CDR2 YYEEEE. V shed 1 base and J shed 8 bases, with 7 bases lying between them. DNA for the CDR3: TGTGCCAGCAGCTTGTGGCAGGATGAGCAGTTCTTC. This encodes CASSLWQDEQFF.

V usage is TRBV5-1 and J usage is TRBJ1-4, with D perhaps matching TRBD1 (6 bases). Germline V lookup: CDR1 SGHRS, CDR2 YFSETQ. The V and J ends lost 4 bases and 8 bases respectively, with 15 bases between them. The CDR3 consists of 14 residues. Here the CDR3 reads CASSRGIQGEKLFF. CDR3 in DNA: TGCGCCAGCAGCAGGGGGATACAGGGAGAAAAACTGTTTTTT.

J is TRBJ2-5 and V is TRBV11-3, with D possibly TRBD1 on 6 matching bases. Matching the DNA end better, TRBJ2-7 makes the J call doubtful. Germline CDR1 is SGHNT and CDR2 is YENEEA. The CDR3 runs 16 residues. CDR3 DNA: TGTGCCAGCAGCTCGATCTCAGGGGCCCCCTCCTACGAGCAGTACTTC. It is translated as CASSSISGAPSYEQYF.

The gene calls are TRBV9 and TRBJ2-1; no firm D call. Per the germline V gene, CDR1 is SGDLS and CDR2 is YYNGEE. This CDR3 spans 15 amino acids. V shed 4 bases and J shed 8 bases, with 19 bases lying between them. This chain's CDR3 is CASSPELGFTDEQFF. DNA of the CDR3: TGTGCCAGCAGCCCGGAACTCGGGTTCACCGATGAGCAGTTCTTC. The whole variable domain, remainder taken from reference TRBV9 and TRBJ2-1, is DSGVTQTPKHLITATGQRVTLRCSPRSGDLSVYWYQQSLDQGLQFLIQYYNGEERAKGNILERFSAQQFPDLHSELNLSSLELGDSALYFCASSPELGFTDEQFFGPGTRLTVL.

J is TRBJ2-1 and V is TRBV5-1; 7 nucleotides agree with TRBD1. The V segment lost 0 bases and the J segment 7 bases; nucleotides outside the gene matches: 4. Germline V gene sequence: CDR1 SGHRS, CDR2 YFSETQ. The CDR3 runs to 14 residues. The CDR3 region has the DNA TGCGCCAGCAGCTTGGCAGGGACAGATAATGAGCAGTTCTTC. It codes for CASSLAGTDNEQFF.

The J gene is TRBJ2-1, the V gene TRBV18; maybe TRBD2 (6 bases). Germline V gene lookup returns CDR1 KGHSH and CDR2 LQKENI. V lost 1 base and J lost 0, with 16 bases in between. This CDR3 is built from 18 residues. CDR3 in DNA: TGTGCCAGCTCACCACTAGCGGTGGGTGGTAGCTCCTACAATGAGCAGTTCTTC. It codes for CASSPLAVGGSSYNEQFF.

The rearrangement uses TRBV5-1 and TRBJ2-3; 13 bases agree with TRBD2. V shed 3 bases and J 5 bases; nucleotides not matched to a gene: 3. Germline values: CDR1 SGHRS, CDR2 YFSETQ. CDR3 length: 15 amino acids. The CDR3 DNA is TGCGCCAGCAGCTCGGGACTAGCGGGAAGAGATACGCAGTATTTT. As protein: CASSSGLAGRDTQYF.

This chain uses TRBV6-5 with TRBJ1-4; D uncertain. The germline V gene has CDR1 MNHEY and CDR2 SVGAGI. V lost 0 bases to trimming and J lost 14 bases, with 13 bases between them. The CDR3 spans 13 residues. The CDR3 here is CASSYSTSGFLFF. The CDR3 DNA follows: TGTGCCAGCAGTTACTCGACATCCGGTTTTCTGTTTTTT.

The chain joins TRBV28 to TRBJ1-5; TRBD1 matches 8 bases. The CDR3 sequence is 13 residues long. Germline CDR1 is MDHEN and CDR2 is SYDVKM. V shed 11 bases, J shed 5 bases, and the junction held 8 bases outside the gene matches. The CDR3 nucleotides read TGTGCCGAACAGGGGGGCCGGGATCAGCCCCAGCATTTT. Protein sequence: CAEQGGRDQPQHF.

This clone was seen only a few times. The chain joins TRBV30 to TRBJ1-3; D remains unclear. Trimming cost V 4 bases and J 0 bases, with 7 bases left between them. Germline values: CDR1 GTSNPN, CDR2 SVGIG (reference sequence). The CDR3 consists of 13 residues. CDR3 region: CAWTRGSGNTIYF. The CDR3 DNA sequence: TGTGCCTGGACGCGTGGCTCTGGAAACACCATATATTTT.

The rearrangement links TRBV18 to TRBJ1-3; D gene unclear. The V and J ends lost 2 bases and 0 bases respectively, with 8 bases between them. Germline V gene sequence: CDR1 KGHSH, CDR2 LQKENI. This CDR3 is built from 15 residues. The CDR3 coding sequence is TGTGCCAGCTCACCAATGAGTTCCTCTGGAAACACCATATATTTT. It yields the protein CASSPMSSSGNTIYF.

The chain recombines TRBV4-1 with TRBJ2-5, with TRBD1 as a possible D gene (5 bases). The CDR3 has 13 residues. Trimming cost V 4 bases and J 2 bases, with 8 bases left between them. Germline CDR1 is MGHRA and CDR2 is YSYEKL. The CDR3 bases are TGCGCCAGCAGCCGGGGCCCACAAGAGACCCAGTACTTC. Protein: CASSRGPQETQYF.

The CDR3 sequence is CASSLQVNQPQHF. CDR3 bases: TGTGCCAGCTCACTGCAGGTAAATCAGCCCCAGCATTTT. This chain connects TRBV18 to TRBJ1-5; D gene ambiguous. Deletions cut 4 bases from V and 4 bases from J, with 8 bases between. This CDR3 is built from 13 residues. The germline CDR1 and CDR2 sequences are KGHSH and LQKENI.